This section outlines one T cell receptor (beta chain) sequence together with its context. The V and J ends lost 4 bases and 1 base respectively, with 8 bases between them. There are 14 residues in the CDR3. Per germline, CDR1 LNHDA and CDR2 SQIVND (reference sequence). The data are from a study of human thymus T cells. Data came from immunoSEQ multiplex PCR; TCRdb stores just in-frame clones and leaves some out. Here the sample spans 40,000 to 55,000 clones, 94% being singletons. Material: blood. The genes are TRBV19 and TRBJ1-3, with D hard to call. The receptor was derived from a boy in the first two years of life with a congenital heart defect but otherwise immunologically healthy. The CDR3 here is CASSTPQSGNTIYF. CDR3 sequence (DNA): TGTGCCAGTAGTACCCCGCAGTCTGGAAACACCATATATTTT.